Reported below is one TCR beta chain. Its antigen remains unidentified. This entry is derived from a study of OX40 agonist ivuxolimab in advanced cancers. Turning to the study itself: One patient with hepatocellular carcinoma and two with cutaneous melanoma, three in all, had partial responses.

The CDR3 length is 16 residues. The V gene's germline CDR1 is KGHSH and CDR2 LQKENI. V shed 6 bases and J shed 1 base, with 18 bases lying between them. Whole-study findings and limits: There were, on average, more expanded clones in CD8+ T cells than in CD4+. CD4+ and CD8+ blood T cells expanded clonally by week 6 at 0.1 to 3.0 mg/kg.

Assay used: immunoSEQ multiplex PCR; TCRdb lists only in-frame clones, some missing. The data hold about 65,000 clones, with approximately 89% observed a single time. At cycle 4 day 1, cycle 7 day 1, and baseline, blood was sampled. Sequenced here: CD4+ or CD8+ T cells sorted from blood, sampled in a trial of the OX40 agonist ivuxolimab. V usage is TRBV18 and J usage is TRBJ1-1; weak D call: TRBD1 (6 bases). This sequence originates from an adult with an advanced solid tumor such as melanoma, head and neck, liver or kidney cancer. The CDR3 DNA reads TGTGCCAGCTCGCTAGTGGGCCAGGGGAGGAACACTGAAGCTTTCTTT. Its translation: CASSLVGQGRNTEAFF. The entire variable domain, with the rest obtained from reference TRBV18 and TRBJ1-1, is as follows: NAGVMQNPRHLVRRRGQEARLRCSPMKGHSHVYWYRQLPEEGLKFMVYLQKENIIDESGMPKERFSAEFPKEGPSILRIQQVVRGDSAAYFCASSLVGQGRNTEAFFGQGTRLTVV.